This is a list of T cell receptor beta chains from one sample in a study of sequential checkpoint blockade in melanoma. Assay: immunoSEQ multiplex PCR; the TCRdb copy retains only in-frame clones and omits some. The data hold 35,000 to 40,000 clones, with over 30% observed a single time. The specimen was tumor tissue (inferred from file names), collected from a patient given nivolumab and ipilimumab in sequence. Receptors were obtained from a human donor with melanoma. The CDR3 runs from the conserved cysteine through the conserved F or W. The order of the fields is J gene, V gene, D gene, clone size, CDR3 DNA, CDR3 protein. A D gene is named only where the DNA matches it firmly. Clone sizes are given selectively: once, few, many, or a class where the clone is expanded.

TRBJ1-6 | TRBV28 | TRBD1 | few | TGTGCCAGCTGGGACAGGGGGTCTAATTCACCCCTCCACTTT | CASWDRGSNSPLHF
TRBJ1-5 | TRBV30 | . | few | TGTGCCTGGAGTGGGACAAGACCTAGCAATCAGCCCCAGCATTTT | CAWSGTRPSNQPQHF
TRBJ2-1 | TRBV11-3 | TRBD2 | few | TGTGCCAGCAGCTTGACTAGCGGGGGGAGGTACAATGAGCAGTTCTTC | CASSLTSGGRYNEQFF
TRBJ2-1 | TRBV29-1 | TRBD2 | . | TGCAGCACTAACGGGAAACTAGCGGGAGGTTGGGGGGACAATGAGCAGTTCTTC | CSTNGKLAGGWGDNEQFF
TRBJ2-2 | TRBV9 | . | . | TGTGCCAGCACCCAGTCGAACACCGGGGAGCTGTTTTTT | CASTQSNTGELFF
TRBJ1-1 | TRBV6-8 | . | few | TGTGCCAGCAGTTACCGACGTTTACGGACTGAAGCTTTCTTT | CASSYRRLRTEAFF
TRBJ1-3 | TRBV6-1 | . | . | TGTGCCAGCAGTGAAGCTCACGTCTTTAGATTGGCCTCTGGAAACACCATATATTTT | CASSEAHVFRLASGNTIYF
TRBJ2-3 | TRBV6-8 | TRBD1 | few | TGTGCCAGCAGTTACTCGATCGGGACAGGTAGCACAGATACGCAGTATTTT | CASSYSIGTGSTDTQYF
TRBJ1-6 | TRBV28 | . | . | TGTGCCAGCAGGGACTGGGACGGGCTGAGTGATTCAAATTCACCCCTCCACTTT | CASRDWDGLSDSNSPLHF
TRBJ1-5 | TRBV6-8 | TRBD1 | . | TGTGCCAGCAGTTACAGAGGGGGCGATCAGCCCCAGCATTTT | CASSYRGGDQPQHF
TRBJ2-2 | TRBV6-8 | TRBD2 | few | TGTGCCAGCGCTAGACTAGCGGGAGCCGGGGAGCTGTTTTTT | CASARLAGAGELFF
TRBJ1-5 | TRBV30 | . | . | TGTGCCTGGAGTGGAGGGACTCAGCCCCAGCATTTT | CAWSGGTQPQHF
TRBJ2-3 | TRBV30 | TRBD2 | . | TGTGCCTGGAGTGTACTTAGGGGGAAAACTAGCGGGGGGCCAGATACGCAGTATTTT | CAWSVLRGKTSGGPDTQYF
TRBJ1-1 | TRBV5-1 | TRBD1 | . | TGCGCCAGCAGTCTGCTTGGGGACAGGTCCTTGGAAGGCACTGAAGCTTTCTTT | CASSLLGDRSLEGTEAFF
TRBJ1-4 | TRBV5-1 | . | . | TGCGCCAGCAGCTTGGCCGTTGTAGCAGGGTCGGGTGAAAAACTGTTTTTT | CASSLAVVAGSGEKLFF
TRBJ1-4 | TRBV19 | . | . | TGTGCCAGTAGTGTGCGGACTAATGAAAAACTGTTTTTT | CASSVRTNEKLFF
TRBJ2-7 | TRBV7-5 | . | . | TGTGCCAGCAGCCCAGGGACTAGCGGGGGGAGCTACGAGCAGTACTTC | CASSPGTSGGSYEQYF
TRBJ2-7 | TRBV11-3 | . | few | TGTGCCAGCAGCCCAAGGGACACAAAAACCGCGCATAGGACCTACGAGCAGTACTTC | CASSPRDTKTAHRTYEQYF
TRBJ2-3 | TRBV6-8 | . | few | TGTGCCATCAGTCCCGCTAGCGTGTCCACAGATACGCAGTATTTT | CAISPASVSTDTQYF
TRBJ2-7 | TRBV9 | TRBD2 | few | TGTGCCAGCAGGACAACTAGCGGGGCCCCCTCCTACGAGCAGTACTTC | CASRTTSGAPSYEQYF
TRBJ1-4 | TRBV9 | . | few | TGTGCCAGCAGCGTAGGACCGGCAACTAATGAAAAACTGTTTTTT | CASSVGPATNEKLFF
TRBJ1-4 | TRBV28 | . | . | TGTGCCAGCAGGCACAGGGTTAATGAAAAACTGTTTTTT | CASRHRVNEKLFF
TRBJ2-7 | TRBV9 | . | . | TGTGCCAGCAGCGTAGGTATCCAGGGCTACGAGCAGTACTTC | CASSVGIQGYEQYF
TRBJ1-1 | TRBV11-3 | . | many | TGTGCCAGCAGCTTAGGCTCCAGGGGGAACACTGAAGCTTTCTTT | CASSLGSRGNTEAFF
TRBJ2-1 | TRBV23-1 | . | . | TGCGCCAGCAGCCAGATAGGGGGGAATGAGCAGTTCTTC | CASSQIGGNEQFF
TRBJ1-2 | TRBV5-1 | TRBD1 | . | TGCGCCAGCAGCTGGACCGTGGACAGGAGCTATGGCTACACCTTC | CASSWTVDRSYGYTF
TRBJ2-7 | TRBV4-1 | . | . | TGCGCCAGCAGCCAAGAGTATCAGGGGACCCCCTACGAGCAGTACTTC | CASSQEYQGTPYEQYF
TRBJ1-5 | TRBV4-1 | . | many | TGCGCCAGCAGCCAAGTTGGAAGCAATCAGCCCCAGCATTTT | CASSQVGSNQPQHF
TRBJ2-1 | TRBV12-5 | . | once | TGTGCTTCCTCCGGGAGACAAGACAATGAGCAGTTCTTC | CASSGRQDNEQFF
TRBJ1-1 | TRBV6-8 | TRBD1 | few | TGTGCCAGCAGTTACTCGACGGGACAGAGTGTTGAAGCTTTCTTT | CASSYSTGQSVEAFF
TRBJ1-5 | TRBV10-3 | . | few | TGTGCCATCAGTGAGTCAAGTAACACTTATCATCATTTT | CAISESSNTYHHF
TRBJ2-3 | TRBV10-2 | . | . | TGCGCCAGCAGTGAGTCCCCAATCACAGATACGCAGTATTTT | CASSESPITDTQYF